Following are 25 T cell receptor beta chains from one sample sequenced in a study of blood T cell repertoires in COVID-19. This table comes from immunoSEQ multiplex PCR, and its TCRdb copy is limited to in-frame clones, with some not included. The table includes around 320,000 clones, roughly 88% detected once. The sequenced sample consisted of peripheral blood. The receptors were gathered from a young woman who had recovered from COVID-19.

This chain uses TRBV4-1 with TRBJ2-5, with D maybe TRBD1 (6 bases). The V and J ends lost 2 bases and 5 bases respectively, with 9 bases between them. CDR1 is MGHRA, CDR2 YSYEKL, per germline. The CDR3 totals 13 residues. In DNA, the CDR3 is TGCGCCAGCAGCCAAAGGACAGAGGAGACCCAGTACTTC. This translates into CASSQRTEETQYF.

The V gene is TRBV6-5, the J gene TRBJ1-4; TRBD1 is a possible D gene (5 bases). The ends were cut back, 0 bases at V and 4 bases at J, with 9 bases in the middle. The CDR3 runs to 15 residues. CDR1 and CDR2 from the germline V gene are MNHEY and SVGAGI. CDR3 DNA sequence: TGTGCCAGCAGTTACTCCGCAGGGTTTAATGAAAAACTGTTTTTT. It yields the protein CASSYSAGFNEKLFF.

The CDR3 DNA reads TGTGCCAGCAGCCTAAGACAGGGCACCTACGAGCAGTACTTC. Amino acids: CASSLRQGTYEQYF. The rearrangement uses TRBV7-8 and TRBJ2-7; 7 nucleotides match TRBD1. V was pared by 5 bases and J by 2 bases, with 6 bases of the junction left unmatched. Germline CDR1 and CDR2: SGHVS and FQNEAQ. This CDR3 region has 14 residues.

V gene TRBV5-1 combines with J gene TRBJ2-5; D perhaps matches TRBD1 (6 bases). CDR3 length: 16 residues. Between the trimmed V and J ends, which lost 4 bases and 5 bases, there was a span of 21 bases. Germline lookup yields CDR1 SGHRS and CDR2 YFSETQ. This CDR3 is CASSLTDQGIRETQYF. CDR3 coding DNA: TGCGCCAGCAGCCTAACTGACCAGGGGATAAGGGAGACCCAGTACTTC.

This clone occurred a few times. The J gene is TRBJ1-1, the V gene TRBV2, with TRBD1 matching 7 bases. The CDR3 covers 13 residues. Germline CDR1 reads SNHLY; CDR2 reads FYNNEI. Trimming cost V 10 bases and J 5 bases; bases outside gene matches: 10. The CDR3 sequence is CAIQTGARTEAFF. The CDR3 DNA reads as TGTGCCATCCAAACAGGGGCTAGGACTGAAGCTTTCTTT.

The chain uses TRBV9 and TRBJ2-6; 7 nucleotides agree with TRBD1. Germline assignment: CDR1 SGDLS and CDR2 YYNGEE. There are 19 residues in the CDR3. The ends lost 0 bases at V and 0 bases at J; junction bases unmatched: 9. The CDR3 DNA follows: TGTGCCAGCAGCGTAGGGGCGGGCAGGGGGTTCTCTGGGGCCAACGTCCTGACTTTC. It yields the protein CASSVGAGRGFSGANVLTF. Complete variable domain (other parts from reference TRBV9 and TRBJ2-6): DSGVTQTPKHLITATGQRVTLRCSPRSGDLSVYWYQQSLDQGLQFLIQYYNGEERAKGNILERFSAQQFPDLHSELNLSSLELGDSALYFCASSVGAGRGFSGANVLTFGAGSRLTVL.

This CDR3 reads CASSRLYSEKLFF. The CDR3, as DNA: TGTGCCAGCAGCCGCCTATACAGCGAAAAACTGTTTTTT. The chain recombines TRBV5-6 with TRBJ1-4, with D unclear. Trimming shortened V by 4 bases and J by 8 bases, and 12 bases separated the two germline ends. The CDR3 extends over 13 amino acids. In germline, CDR1 is SGHDT, CDR2 YYEEEE.

The chain uses TRBV27 and TRBJ1-1, with TRBD1 matching 8 bases. V trimming: 5 bases; J trimming: 4 bases; junction bases outside the gene matches: 6. The V gene's germline CDR1 is MNHEY and CDR2 SMNVEV (reference sequence). CDR3 length: 14 residues. CDR3 sequence: CASSLTGAGTEAFF. The CDR3 nucleotides read TGTGCCAGCAGTCTGACAGGGGCTGGCACTGAAGCTTTCTTT.

The chain combines TRBV5-5 with TRBJ1-6, with no clear D. The V end was cut by 2 bases, the J end by 6 bases, with 24 bases between. This CDR3 spans 19 amino acids. The V gene's germline CDR1 is SGHKS and CDR2 YYEKEE (reference sequence). The CDR3 coding sequence is TGTGCCAGCAGCTTTCAGGACTCTATAATTGGGCAGCTTAATTCACCCCTCCACTTT. This sequence encodes CASSFQDSIIGQLNSPLHF.

The rearrangement joins TRBV19 to TRBJ2-1; 10 nucleotides align to TRBD2. The junction had 8 bases not matched to a gene; V was cut back by 6 bases and J by 6 bases. Looked up from germline, CDR1 is LNHDA and CDR2 is SQIVND (reference sequence). CDR3 size: 15 residues. Here the CDR3 DNA reads TGTGCCAGTAGCCCTAGCGGGGGACCACTCAATGAGCAGTTCTTC. The encoded protein is CASSPSGGPLNEQFF.

The CDR3 nucleotides are TGTGCCAGTAGTGCCGGACAATACAATGAGCAGTTCTTC. Translating gives CASSAGQYNEQFF. J is TRBJ2-1 and V is TRBV19; weak D call: TRBD1 (5 bases). CDR1 and CDR2 (germline): LNHDA, SQIVND (reference sequence). The CDR3 is made up of 13 amino acids. Trimming took off 5 bases at V and 4 bases at J, with 9 bases between the two ends. Variable domain in full (rest from reference TRBV19 and TRBJ2-1): DGGITQSPKYLFRKEGQNVTLSCEQNLNHDAMYWYRQDPGQGLRLIYYSQIVNDFQKGDIAEGYSVSREKKESFPLTVTSAQKNPTAFYLCASSAGQYNEQFFGPGTRLTVL.

This sequence joins TRBV30 and TRBJ2-3; TRBD2 matches at 10 bases. Germline trimming cut 7 bases from V and 2 bases from J; bases unmatched to any gene: 9. CDR1 is GTSNPN and CDR2 is SVGIG in the germline V gene (reference sequence). The CDR3 extends over 15 amino acids. The CDR3 here is CASRLSGGATDTQYF. CDR3 DNA: TGTGCCTCCCGACTCAGCGGGGGGGCCACAGATACGCAGTATTTT.

The gene calls are TRBV7-2 and TRBJ2-7; 8 nucleotides agree with TRBD1. CDR3 size: 17 residues. The junction had 7 bases not matched to a gene; V was cut back by 0 bases and J by 0 bases. Germline V gives CDR1 SGHTA, CDR2 FQGNSA. CDR3 DNA: TGTGCCAGCAGCTTAGCACCGGGACAGGCGAGCTCCTACGAGCAGTACTTC. Amino acids: CASSLAPGQASSYEQYF.

The V call is TRBV11-2, the J call TRBJ1-2; D remains unclear. Trimming took off 5 bases at V and 6 bases at J, with 22 bases between the two ends. This CDR3 has 16 residues. Looked up from germline, CDR1 is SGHAT and CDR2 is FQNNGV. DNA for the CDR3: TGTGCCAGCAGCAGAGCTATTCCCTCCCCTGTGGATGGCTACACCTTC. Encoded protein: CASSRAIPSPVDGYTF.

This clone occurred a few times. The genes are TRBV11-1 and TRBJ1-1, with D maybe TRBD1 (5 bases). Germline CDR1 is SGHAT and CDR2 is FQDESV (reference sequence). CDR3 length equals 15 residues. Deletions cut 4 bases from V and 2 bases from J, with 14 bases between. CDR3 sequence (DNA): TGTGCCAGCAGCTCGCGACAGACGCTAAACACTGAAGCTTTCTTT. It translates to CASSSRQTLNTEAFF.

CDR3 DNA: TGTGCCAGCAGATCTACAGGGTCCTCCTACGAGCAGTACTTC. It codes for CASRSTGSSYEQYF. This rearrangement joins TRBV6-6 to TRBJ2-7; D is perhaps TRBD1 (6 bases). This CDR3 region has 14 residues. CDR1 MNHNY and CDR2 SVGAGI come from the germline V gene (reference sequence). Between the trimmed V and J ends, which lost 6 bases and 0 bases, there was a span of 12 bases.

The chain employs TRBV6-5 and TRBJ2-7; 10 nucleotides align to TRBD1. In germline, CDR1 is MNHEY, CDR2 SVGAGI. CDR3 length: 14 residues. J gave up 3 bases and V 7 bases, and 6 bases lay outside the gene matches. CDR3 DNA sequence: TGTGCCAGCAACGGGGGGACAGGGGACTACGAGCAGTACTTC. As protein: CASNGGTGDYEQYF.

This chain connects TRBV29-1 to TRBJ1-4; D possibly corresponds to TRBD1 (5 bases). Germline CDR1 SQVTM, CDR2 ANQGSEA. V was clipped by 7 bases and J by 3 bases, with 15 bases between them. The CDR3 runs to 14 residues. CDR3 in DNA: TGCAGCGGATCCCGGGGGGGGGCTAATGAAAAACTGTTTTTT. Amino acids: CSGSRGGANEKLFF.

This chain joins TRBV6-1 and TRBJ2-2; 8 bases align to TRBD1. This CDR3 contains 15 residues. Germline CDR1 and CDR2: MNHNS and SASEGT. J lost 6 bases, V lost 2 bases, and 5 bases had no gene match. The CDR3 reads CASSEMQGASGELFF. CDR3 sequence (DNA): TGTGCCAGCAGTGAAATGCAGGGGGCGTCCGGGGAGCTGTTTTTT.

This chain connects TRBV5-4 to TRBJ1-2, with TRBD1 matching over 8 bases. The CDR3 has 14 amino acids. V lost 4 bases to trimming and J lost 6 bases; unmatched junction nucleotides: 8. The germline V gene has CDR1 SGHNT and CDR2 YYREEE (reference sequence). CDR3 sequence: CASSPGQGNDGYTF. Written as DNA, the CDR3 is TGTGCCAGCAGCCCAGGACAGGGCAACGATGGCTACACCTTC.

CDR3 coding DNA: TGTGCCAGTAGTATCCGGGACTACCCTGAAAAACTGTTTTTT. It encodes CASSIRDYPEKLFF. The genes are TRBV19 and TRBJ1-4; possible D gene TRBD1, 5 bases. Germline lookup yields CDR1 LNHDA and CDR2 SQIVND (reference sequence). The ends were cut back, 3 bases at V and 7 bases at J, with 12 bases in the middle. The CDR3 contains 14 residues.

The CDR3 coding sequence is TGTGCCACCAGTGATGGGGACAGGGTGGGCACAGATACGCAGTATTTT. Translated, it gives CATSDGDRVGTDTQYF. The chain uses TRBV24-1 and TRBJ2-3; TRBD1 agrees at 9 bases. This CDR3 comprises 16 residues. Germline assignment: CDR1 KGHDR and CDR2 SFDVKD. J gave up 1 base and V 3 bases, and 4 bases lay outside the gene matches.

The chain employs TRBV5-6 and TRBJ1-1, with a possible D match to TRBD1 (5 bases). The CDR3 spans 14 residues. Germline-derived CDR1 and CDR2 are SGHDT and YYEEEE. Trimming took 4 bases from V and 5 from J, leaving 15 bases between them. CDR3 protein: CASSAGPRETEAFF. CDR3 sequence (DNA): TGTGCCAGCAGCGCAGGACCCAGGGAAACTGAAGCTTTCTTT.

V usage is TRBV11-3 and J usage is TRBJ2-5; D uncertain. Germline CDR1 reads SGHNT; CDR2 reads YENEEA. The V gene lost 5 bases and the J gene lost 0 bases, with 7 bases spanning the gap. CDR3 length: 13 amino acids. CDR3 coding DNA: TGTGCCAGCAGCCGCAGGTACCAAGAGACCCAGTACTTC. Amino acid sequence: CASSRRYQETQYF. The complete variable domain, with remaining parts taken from reference TRBV11-3 and TRBJ2-5, reads EAGVVQSPRYKIIEKKQPVAFWCNPISGHNTLYWYLQNLGQGPELLIRYENEEAVDDSQLPKDRFSAERLKGVDSTLKIQPAELGDSAVYLCASSRRYQETQYFGPGTRLLVL.

This rearrangement joins TRBV7-9 to TRBJ2-7, with 7 bases aligning to TRBD1. There are 14 residues in the CDR3. V was clipped by 5 bases and J by 1 base; unmatched bases: 5. Germline CDR1 is SEHNR and CDR2 is FQNEAQ (reference sequence). This chain's CDR3 is CASSPEGASYEQYF. DNA of the CDR3: TGTGCCAGCAGCCCAGAGGGGGCGTCCTACGAGCAGTACTTC.